The T cell receptor (beta chain) described here comes from a study of blood T cell repertoires in COVID-19. The table came from immunoSEQ multiplex PCR; TCRdb's copy has only in-frame clones and leaves some out. The table shows approximately 360,000 clones, with approximately 88% occurring only once. The V gene lost 6 bases and the J gene lost 0 bases, with 14 bases spanning the gap. Germline V CDR1 and CDR2: WSHSY, SAAADI. The CDR3 is made up of 16 amino acids. J is TRBJ2-2 and V is TRBV10-2; the D is unclear. What was sequenced was peripheral blood. The sequence came from a middle-aged man with acute or convalescent COVID-19. Here the CDR3 DNA reads TGCGCCAGCAGCTTAGTCTTATTATCGAACACCGGGGAGCTGTTTTTT. As protein: CASSLVLLSNTGELFF.